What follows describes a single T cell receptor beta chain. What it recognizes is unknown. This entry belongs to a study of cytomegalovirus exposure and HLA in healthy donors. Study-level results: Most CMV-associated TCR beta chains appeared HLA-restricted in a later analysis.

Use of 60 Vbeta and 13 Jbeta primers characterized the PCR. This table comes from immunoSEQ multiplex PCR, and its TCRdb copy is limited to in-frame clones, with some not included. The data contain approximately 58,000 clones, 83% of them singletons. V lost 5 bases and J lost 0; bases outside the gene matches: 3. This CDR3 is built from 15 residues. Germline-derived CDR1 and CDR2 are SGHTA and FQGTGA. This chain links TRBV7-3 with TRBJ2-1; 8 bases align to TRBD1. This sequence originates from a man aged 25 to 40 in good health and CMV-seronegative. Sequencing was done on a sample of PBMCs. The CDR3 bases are TGTGCCAGCAGCCCGCAGGGGGCCTCCTACAATGAGCAGTTCTTC. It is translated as CASSPQGASYNEQFF.